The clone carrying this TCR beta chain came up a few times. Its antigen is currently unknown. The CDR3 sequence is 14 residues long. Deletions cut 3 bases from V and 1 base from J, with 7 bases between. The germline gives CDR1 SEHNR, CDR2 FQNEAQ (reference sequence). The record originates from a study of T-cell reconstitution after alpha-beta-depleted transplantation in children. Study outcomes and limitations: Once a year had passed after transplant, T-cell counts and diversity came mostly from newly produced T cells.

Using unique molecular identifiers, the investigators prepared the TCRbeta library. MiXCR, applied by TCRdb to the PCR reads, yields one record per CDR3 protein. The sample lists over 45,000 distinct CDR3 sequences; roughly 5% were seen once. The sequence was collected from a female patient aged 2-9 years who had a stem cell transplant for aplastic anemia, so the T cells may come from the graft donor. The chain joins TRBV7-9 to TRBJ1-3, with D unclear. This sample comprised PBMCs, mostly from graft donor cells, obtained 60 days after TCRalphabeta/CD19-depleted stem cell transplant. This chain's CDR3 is CASSLSGSGNTIYF. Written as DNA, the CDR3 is TGTGCCAGCAGCTTGTCTGGGTCTGGAAACACCATATATTTT.